The 20 T cell receptor beta chains given below trace back to one sample, sequenced in a study of graft-versus-host responses after intestinal transplantation. Generated by immunoSEQ multiplex PCR, the TCRdb table keeps only in-frame clones and is missing some. The data contain roughly 93,000 clones, 85% to 95% of them singletons. Their antigens remain unidentified. Sequences were derived from unstimulated CD8+ T cells sorted from spleen or lymph node cells, sampled before transplant. These receptors all stem from a human donor who was the organ donor for an intestinal transplant.

The chain carries TRBV27 and TRBJ2-7, with D possibly matching TRBD2 (6 bases). The V gene lost 5 bases and the J gene lost 0 bases, with 14 bases spanning the gap. Germline lookup yields CDR1 MNHEY and CDR2 SMNVEV (reference sequence). The CDR3 spans 15 residues. The CDR3 DNA reads as TGTGCCAGCAGTGTCGCTAGCGTACACTCCTACGAGCAGTACTTC. It yields the protein CASSVASVHSYEQYF.

The V and J genes are TRBV9 and TRBJ2-3; 16 bases match TRBD2. V shed 2 bases and J 1 base; nucleotides not matched to a gene: 1. Germline V gene lookup returns CDR1 SGDLS and CDR2 YYNGEE. The CDR3 spans 17 residues. Here the CDR3 DNA reads TGTGCCAGCAGCGTGGGACTAGCGGGGGGGCGCACAGATACGCAGTATTTT. Translating it yields CASSVGLAGGRTDTQYF.

The chain uses TRBV9 and TRBJ1-6, with D possibly being TRBD1 (5 bases). The CDR3 has 15 amino acids. CDR1 is SGDLS, CDR2 YYNGEE, per germline. Trimming removed 3 bases from V and 4 bases from J, with 11 bases in between. CDR3 in amino acids: CASSAGGGYNSPLHF. Written as DNA, the CDR3 is TGTGCCAGCAGCGCCGGCGGGGGGTATAATTCACCCCTCCACTTT.

This sequence joins TRBV9 and TRBJ2-7; D gene uncertain. The ends were cut back, 4 bases at V and 1 base at J, with 12 bases in the middle. Germline lookup yields CDR1 SGDLS and CDR2 YYNGEE. This CDR3 has 14 residues. CDR3 in DNA: TGTGCCAGCAGCTCCTTCGGGTCTTCCTACGAGCAGTACTTC. Translated, it gives CASSSFGSSYEQYF.

The chain links TRBV29-1 to TRBJ1-1, with a possible D match to TRBD1 (5 bases). This CDR3 is built from 14 residues. Trimming removed 2 bases from V and 9 bases from J, with 19 bases in between. The germline V gene encodes CDR1 SQVTM and CDR2 ANQGSEA. The CDR3 DNA reads TGCAGCGTTGAATTGCAGGGCGTCTCAGCACAAGCTTTCTTT. Translating it yields CSVELQGVSAQAFF.

This chain links TRBV4-1 with TRBJ1-2; TRBD1 might be the D (6 bases). The CDR3 runs to 15 residues. The germline gives CDR1 MGHRA, CDR2 YSYEKL. The ends were cut back, 4 bases at V and 3 bases at J, with 15 bases in the middle. CDR3 DNA sequence: TGCGCCAGCAGCCCCCTGACAGGTTCGGACTATGGCTACACCTTC. It yields the protein CASSPLTGSDYGYTF.

The chain is built from TRBV7-9 and TRBJ2-7; 8 positions agree with TRBD1. V was clipped by 5 bases and J by 2 bases; unmatched bases: 5. Germline-derived CDR1 and CDR2 are SEHNR and FQNEAQ (reference sequence). The CDR3 has 14 residues. This CDR3 reads CASSIGQGPYEQYF. CDR3 coding DNA: TGTGCCAGCAGCATCGGACAGGGCCCCTACGAGCAGTACTTC.

The chain has TRBV27 and TRBJ1-1; D remains ambiguous. CDR1 MNHEY and CDR2 SMNVEV come from the germline V gene (reference sequence). With 4 bases removed from V and 7 bases from J, the gap between germline ends came to 13 bases. The length of the CDR3 is 13 residues. The CDR3 spells CASSSSRIGEAFF. As DNA, the CDR3 is TGTGCCAGCAGTTCCTCGAGGATAGGTGAAGCTTTCTTT.

V and J are TRBV7-2 and TRBJ2-2; possible D gene TRBD2, 6 bases. The CDR3 sequence is 15 residues long. Trimming took off 1 base at V and 1 base at J, with 7 bases between the two ends. Germline CDR1 is SGHTA and CDR2 is FQGNSA. CDR3 coding DNA: TGTGCCAGCAGCTTAGGCGGGGAGAACACCGGGGAGCTGTTTTTT. This translates into CASSLGGENTGELFF. Filled out from reference TRBV7-2 and TRBJ2-2, the complete variable domain reads GAGVSQSPSNKVTEKGKDVELRCDPISGHTALYWYRQSLGQGLEFLIYFQGNSAPDKSGLPSDRFSAERTGGSVSTLTIQRTQQEDSAVYLCASSLGGENTGELFFGEGSRLTVL.

The rearrangement links TRBV19 to TRBJ2-1; 11 bases match TRBD2. V trimming: 0 bases; J trimming: 4 bases; junction bases outside the gene matches: 8. Germline CDR1 LNHDA, CDR2 SQIVND (reference sequence). This CDR3 has 18 residues. DNA of the CDR3: TGTGCCAGTAGTATAGATAACCTAGCGGGGGGTTCTTACAATGAGCAGTTCTTC. It specifies CASSIDNLAGGSYNEQFF.

V usage is TRBV4-1 and J usage is TRBJ1-3; D is uncertain. The germline V and J ends were trimmed by 0 bases and 4 bases, with 10 bases remaining between them. The CDR3 runs to 15 residues. Germline assignment: CDR1 MGHRA and CDR2 YSYEKL. Here the CDR3 reads CASSQDRGSGNTIYF. The CDR3 coding sequence is TGCGCCAGCAGCCAAGACCGGGGTTCAGGAAACACCATATATTTT.

The chain couples TRBV5-1 to TRBJ2-2; TRBD1 matches 9 bases. Germline V gives CDR1 SGHRS, CDR2 YFSETQ. The CDR3 is 15 residues long. J lost 4 bases, V lost 4 bases, and 5 bases had no gene match. DNA for the CDR3: TGCGCCAGCAGCACCCGGGACAGGGTCACCGGGGAGCTGTTTTTT. Its translation: CASSTRDRVTGELFF.

The chain combines TRBV4-1 with TRBJ2-7, with 10 nucleotides matching TRBD2. Per the germline V gene, CDR1 is MGHRA and CDR2 is YSYEKL. CDR3 size: 14 residues. V lost 0 bases and J lost 7; bases outside the gene matches: 3. The CDR3 loop reads CASSQETSGWEQYF. The CDR3 coding sequence is TGCGCCAGCAGCCAAGAGACTAGCGGGTGGGAGCAGTACTTC.

The J gene is TRBJ2-2, the V gene TRBV30; TRBD1 is a possible D gene (6 bases). This CDR3 contains 14 residues. Trimming cost V 5 bases and J 0 bases, with 10 bases left between them. Germline V gene lookup returns CDR1 GTSNPN and CDR2 SVGIG (reference sequence). In DNA form, the CDR3 reads TGTGCCTGGCAGGGGTTTTCGAACACCGGGGAGCTGTTTTTT. It codes for CAWQGFSNTGELFF.

The J gene is TRBJ1-1, the V gene TRBV9; D gene unclear. Trimming stripped 4 bases from V and 8 bases from J, with 18 bases between. The germline CDR1 and CDR2 sequences are SGDLS and YYNGEE. This CDR3 region has 14 residues. The CDR3 DNA reads TGTGCCAGCAGCTTCGGACGGGGAGAGACGGAAGCTTTCTTT. It codes for CASSFGRGETEAFF.

This rearrangement joins TRBV9 to TRBJ2-2, with TRBD2 identical over 7 bases. The CDR3 runs 16 residues. The V gene's germline CDR1 is SGDLS and CDR2 YYNGEE. J lost 1 base, V lost 2 bases, and 5 bases had no gene match. CDR3 nucleotide sequence: TGTGCCAGCAGCGTGAGTGGCGGGGGGAACACCGGGGAGCTGTTTTTT. This codes for CASSVSGGGNTGELFF. The full variable domain, its missing parts supplied by reference TRBV9 and TRBJ2-2, is DSGVTQTPKHLITATGQRVTLRCSPRSGDLSVYWYQQSLDQGLQFLIQYYNGEERAKGNILERFSAQQFPDLHSELNLSSLELGDSALYFCASSVSGGGNTGELFFGEGSRLTVL.

Only a few counts were recorded for this clone. CDR3 residues: CASLGSAAGNEKLFF. CDR3 DNA sequence: TGTGCCAGCCTTGGATCGGCGGCGGGAAATGAAAAACTGTTTTTT. This sequence joins TRBV2 and TRBJ1-4; unclear D gene. Trimming stripped 8 bases from V and 5 bases from J, with 18 bases between. The germline gives CDR1 SNHLY, CDR2 FYNNEI. This CDR3 has 15 amino acids.

V is TRBV27 and J is TRBJ1-4; 7 nucleotides line up with TRBD1. From germline, CDR1 is MNHEY and CDR2 SMNVEV (reference sequence). The CDR3 sequence is 15 residues long. V lost 2 bases and J lost 8; bases outside the gene matches: 8. The CDR3 here is CASSLRGGLREKLFF. CDR3 sequence (DNA): TGTGCCAGCAGTTTAAGAGGGGGCCTACGGGAAAAACTGTTTTTT.

The rearrangement joins TRBV4-1 to TRBJ1-1; tentative D call: TRBD1 (5 bases). CDR3 length equals 15 residues. From germline, CDR1 is MGHRA and CDR2 YSYEKL. V dropped 4 bases and J dropped 1 base, with 13 bases sitting between them. The CDR3 here is CASSLRGGANTEAFF. As DNA, the CDR3 is TGCGCCAGCAGCCTCCGAGGAGGGGCGAACACTGAAGCTTTCTTT.

The count of this clone is one. The gene calls are TRBV10-3 and TRBJ1-1; TRBD1 aligns across 10 bases. The CDR3 consists of 17 residues. CDR1 ENHRY and CDR2 SYGVKD come from the germline V gene. V shed 4 bases, J shed 5 bases, and the junction held 13 bases outside the gene matches. As DNA, the CDR3 is TGTGCCATCAGTGCCCTGATTGACAGGGGGCTGGGTACTGAAGCTTTCTTT. It translates to CAISALIDRGLGTEAFF.